This T cell receptor (beta chain) emerged from a study of blood T cell repertoires in COVID-19. Across the study: Sites in the United States, Italy and Spain provided acute and convalescent COVID-19 samples. The analysed material was cDNA or gDNA that came from T cells, B-cell-depleted T cells, or PBMCs.

Study processing details: For nucleated cells, counts were estimated from reference gene primer amplification. Clones were sequenced by immunoSEQ multiplex PCR, and TCRdb holds only the in-frame ones, with some missing. The V and J calls and clone size were taken over from that table, and D and trimming were inferred from the DNA. The table includes tens of thousands of clones, approximately 82% detected once. CDR1 is MNHNS, CDR2 SASEGT, per germline. This CDR3 is built from 13 residues. Between the trimmed V and J ends, which lost 1 base and 11 bases, there was a span of 9 bases. Material: peripheral blood. This chain connects TRBV6-1 to TRBJ1-6; no clear D gene. The TCR originated in a human donor in a cohort sampled during active COVID-19. The CDR3 reads CASSEEGGTPLHF. The CDR3 DNA is TGTGCCAGCAGTGAAGAAGGAGGGACACCCCTCCACTTT.